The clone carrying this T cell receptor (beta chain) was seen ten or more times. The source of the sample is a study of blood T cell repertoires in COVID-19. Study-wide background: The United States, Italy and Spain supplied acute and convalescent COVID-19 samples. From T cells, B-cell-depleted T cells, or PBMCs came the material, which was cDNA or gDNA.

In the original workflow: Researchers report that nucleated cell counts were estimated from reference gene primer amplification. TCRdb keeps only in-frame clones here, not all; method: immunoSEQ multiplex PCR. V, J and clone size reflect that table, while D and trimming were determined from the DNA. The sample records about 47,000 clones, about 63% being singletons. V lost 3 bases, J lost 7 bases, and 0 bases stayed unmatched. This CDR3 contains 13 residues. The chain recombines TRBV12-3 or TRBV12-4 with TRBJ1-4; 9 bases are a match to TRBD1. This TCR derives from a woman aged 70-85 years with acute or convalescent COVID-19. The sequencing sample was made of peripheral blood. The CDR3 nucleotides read TGTGCCAGCAGTTTGGGACAGGGTGAAAAACTGTTTTTT. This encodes CASSLGQGEKLFF.